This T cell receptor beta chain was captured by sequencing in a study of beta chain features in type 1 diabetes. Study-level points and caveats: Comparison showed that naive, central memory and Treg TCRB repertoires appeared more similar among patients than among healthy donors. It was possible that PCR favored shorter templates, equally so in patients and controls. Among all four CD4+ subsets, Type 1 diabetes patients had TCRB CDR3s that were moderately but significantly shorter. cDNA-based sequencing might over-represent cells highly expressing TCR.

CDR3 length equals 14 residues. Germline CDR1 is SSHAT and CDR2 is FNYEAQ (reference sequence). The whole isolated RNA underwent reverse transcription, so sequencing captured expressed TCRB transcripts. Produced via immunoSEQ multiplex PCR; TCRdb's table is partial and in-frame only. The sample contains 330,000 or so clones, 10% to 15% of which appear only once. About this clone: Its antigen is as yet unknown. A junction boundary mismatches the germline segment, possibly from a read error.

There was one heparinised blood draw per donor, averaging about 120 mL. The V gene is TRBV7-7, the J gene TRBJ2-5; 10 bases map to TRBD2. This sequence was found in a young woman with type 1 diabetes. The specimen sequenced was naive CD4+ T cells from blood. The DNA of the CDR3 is TGTGCTAGCAGCTTTAACCTAGCGGGAGAGGCCCAGTACTTC. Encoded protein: CASSFNLAGEAQYF. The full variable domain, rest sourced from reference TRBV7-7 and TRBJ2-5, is GAGVSQSPRYKVTKRGQDVTLRCDPISSHATLYWYQQALGQGPEFLTYFNYEAQPDKSGLPSDRFSAERPEGSISTLTIQRTEQRDSAMYRCASSFNLAGEAQYFGPGTRLLVL.